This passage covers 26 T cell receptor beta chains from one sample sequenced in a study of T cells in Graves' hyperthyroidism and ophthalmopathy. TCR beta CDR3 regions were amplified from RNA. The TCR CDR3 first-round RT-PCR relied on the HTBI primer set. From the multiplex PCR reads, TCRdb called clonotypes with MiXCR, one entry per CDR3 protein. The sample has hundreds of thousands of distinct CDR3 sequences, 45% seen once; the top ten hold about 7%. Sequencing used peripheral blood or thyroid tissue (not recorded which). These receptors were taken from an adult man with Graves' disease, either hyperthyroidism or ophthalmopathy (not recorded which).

This CDR3 reads CASSPLPQASLYEQYF. The DNA of the CDR3 is TGTGCCAGTAGTCCACTCCCGCAGGCCTCCCTCTACGAGCAGTACTTC. The chain combines TRBV19 with TRBJ2-7; no clear D gene. The CDR3 is 16 residues long. V was shortened by 5 bases and J by 3 bases, with 20 bases between the two germline ends. CDR1 LNHDA and CDR2 SQIVND come from the germline V gene (reference sequence). Supplemented by reference TRBV19 and TRBJ2-7, the full variable domain reads DGGITQSPKYLFRKEGQNVTLSCEQNLNHDAMYWYRQDPGQGLRLIYYSQIVNDFQKGDIAEGYSVSREKKESFPLTVTSAQKNPTAFYLCASSPLPQASLYEQYFGPGTRLTVT.

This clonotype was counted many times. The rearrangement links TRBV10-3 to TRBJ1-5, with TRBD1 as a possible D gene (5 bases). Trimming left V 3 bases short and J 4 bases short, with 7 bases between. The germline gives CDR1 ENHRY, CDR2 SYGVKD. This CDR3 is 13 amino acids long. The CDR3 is CAISDAGNQPQHF. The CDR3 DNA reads TGTGCCATCAGTGACGCAGGGAATCAGCCCCAGCATTTT.

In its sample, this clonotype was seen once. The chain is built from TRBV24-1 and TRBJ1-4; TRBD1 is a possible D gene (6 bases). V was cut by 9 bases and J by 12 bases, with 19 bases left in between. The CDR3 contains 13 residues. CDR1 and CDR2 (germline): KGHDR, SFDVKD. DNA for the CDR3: TGTGCCACCCGACCAAGGGGGGCGGAGGAACTGTTTTTT. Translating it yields CATRPRGAEELFF.

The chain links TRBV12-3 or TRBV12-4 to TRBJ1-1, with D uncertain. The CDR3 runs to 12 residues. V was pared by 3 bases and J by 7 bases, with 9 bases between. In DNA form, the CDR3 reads TGTGCCAGCAGTTTTTGGCAGAATGAAGCTTTCTTT. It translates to CASSFWQNEAFF.

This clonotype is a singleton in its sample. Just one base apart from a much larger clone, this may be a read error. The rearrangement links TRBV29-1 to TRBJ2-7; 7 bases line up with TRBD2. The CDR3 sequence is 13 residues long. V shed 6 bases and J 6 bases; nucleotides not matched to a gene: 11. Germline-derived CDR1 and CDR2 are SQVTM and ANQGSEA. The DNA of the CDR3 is TGCAGCGTACCGGGACGGGGGGTAATCGAGCAGTACTTC. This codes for CSVPGRGVIEQYF.

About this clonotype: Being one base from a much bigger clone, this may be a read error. The CDR3 DNA is TGTGCCAGCAGTGAAACGCTTGTGGGCTACGAGCAGTACTTC. It yields the protein CASSETLVGYEQYF. The chain carries TRBV2 and TRBJ2-7; D gene uncertain. V was shortened by 2 bases and J by 3 bases, with 11 bases between the two germline ends. The V gene's germline CDR1 is SNHLY and CDR2 FYNNEI. This CDR3 has 14 amino acids.

CDR3 in DNA: TGTGCCAGCAGTTTAAGGGGCGGAGGGTTCGAGCAGTACTTC. This sequence encodes CASSLRGGGFEQYF. This chain joins TRBV28 and TRBJ2-7; D possibly corresponds to TRBD2 (6 bases). The CDR3 covers 14 residues. V lost 2 bases and J 6 bases, leaving 14 bases between the germline ends. The germline V gene encodes CDR1 MDHEN and CDR2 SYDVKM.

The CDR3 here is CSASNSGGEEQYF. CDR3 DNA sequence: TGCAGTGCTAGTAATAGCGGGGGGGAGGAGCAGTACTTC. The V call is TRBV20-1, the J call TRBJ2-7; 11 bases agree with TRBD2. Germline assignment: CDR1 DFQATT and CDR2 SNEGSKA (reference sequence). The trim removed 3 bases at V and 7 bases at J, leaving 5 bases unmatched. The CDR3 is 13 amino acids.

The CDR3 reads CASSAWASGSYEQYF. The CDR3 DNA reads TGTGCCAGCAGCGCCTGGGCTAGCGGGTCCTACGAGCAGTACTTC. V usage is TRBV9 and J usage is TRBJ2-7; 8 bases align to TRBD2. The J segment lost 1 base and the V segment lost 3 bases, leaving 6 bases of the junction unmatched. This CDR3 region has 15 residues. Germline V gives CDR1 SGDLS, CDR2 YYNGEE.

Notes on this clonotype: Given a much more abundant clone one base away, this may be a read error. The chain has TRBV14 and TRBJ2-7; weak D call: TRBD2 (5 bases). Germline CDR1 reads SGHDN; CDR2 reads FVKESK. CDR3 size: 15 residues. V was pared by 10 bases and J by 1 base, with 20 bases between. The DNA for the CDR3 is TGTGCCACCAGTGCGGGTAGCGAGAGTTCCTACGAGCAGTACTTC. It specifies CATSAGSESSYEQYF.

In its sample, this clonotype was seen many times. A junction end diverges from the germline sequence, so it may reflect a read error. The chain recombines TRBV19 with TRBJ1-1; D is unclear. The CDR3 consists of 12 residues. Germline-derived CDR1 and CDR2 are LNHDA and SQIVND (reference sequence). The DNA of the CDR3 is TGTGCCAGTAGCATAGGAGAGCGTGAAGCTTTCTTT. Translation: CASSIGEREAFF.

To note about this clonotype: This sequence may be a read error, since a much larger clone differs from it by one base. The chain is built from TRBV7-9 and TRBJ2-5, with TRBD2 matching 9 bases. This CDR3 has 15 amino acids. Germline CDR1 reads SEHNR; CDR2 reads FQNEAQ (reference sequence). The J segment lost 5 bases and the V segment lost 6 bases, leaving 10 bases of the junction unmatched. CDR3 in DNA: TGTGCCAGCAGTGCGGCAGCGGGGGGCGAGGAGACCCAGTACTTC. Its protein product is CASSAAAGGEETQYF.

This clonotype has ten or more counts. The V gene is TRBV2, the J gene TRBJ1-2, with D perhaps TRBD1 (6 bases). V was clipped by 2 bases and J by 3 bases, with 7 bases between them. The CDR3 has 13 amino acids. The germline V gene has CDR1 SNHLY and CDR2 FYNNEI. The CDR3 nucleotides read TGTGCCAGCAGTGAATCAGGGGACTATGGCTACACCTTC. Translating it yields CASSESGDYGYTF.

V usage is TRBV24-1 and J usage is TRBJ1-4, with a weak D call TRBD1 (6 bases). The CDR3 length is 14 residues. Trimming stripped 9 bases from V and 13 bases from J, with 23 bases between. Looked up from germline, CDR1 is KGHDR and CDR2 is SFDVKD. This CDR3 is CATRGAFTGDGLFF. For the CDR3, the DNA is TGTGCCACCCGGGGGGCCTTCACCGGGGACGGACTGTTTTTT.

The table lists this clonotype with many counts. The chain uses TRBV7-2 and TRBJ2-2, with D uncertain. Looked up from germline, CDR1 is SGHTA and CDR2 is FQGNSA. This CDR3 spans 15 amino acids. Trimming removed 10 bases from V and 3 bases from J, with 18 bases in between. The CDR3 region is CANKGSRHDTGELFF. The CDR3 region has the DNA TGTGCCAACAAGGGCTCAAGGCACGACACCGGGGAGCTGTTTTTT.

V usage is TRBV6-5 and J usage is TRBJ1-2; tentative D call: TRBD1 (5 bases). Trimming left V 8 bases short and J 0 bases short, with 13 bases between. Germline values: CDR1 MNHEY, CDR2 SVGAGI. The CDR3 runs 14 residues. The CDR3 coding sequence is TGTGCCAGCCGACGGGACTTAGCTAACTATGGCTACACCTTC. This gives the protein CASRRDLANYGYTF.

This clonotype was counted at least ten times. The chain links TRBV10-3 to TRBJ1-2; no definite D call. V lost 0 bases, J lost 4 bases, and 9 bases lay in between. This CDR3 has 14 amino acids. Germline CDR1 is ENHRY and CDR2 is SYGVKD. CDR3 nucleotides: TGTGCCATCAGTGAGTCCCGATCCTCCTATGGCTACACCTTC. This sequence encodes CAISESRSSYGYTF.

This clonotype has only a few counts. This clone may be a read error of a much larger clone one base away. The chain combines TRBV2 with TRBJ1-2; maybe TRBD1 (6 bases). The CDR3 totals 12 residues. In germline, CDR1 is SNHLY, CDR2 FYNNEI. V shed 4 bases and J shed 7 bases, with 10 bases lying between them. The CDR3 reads CASSGWTVGYTF. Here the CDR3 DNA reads TGTGCCAGCAGTGGGTGGACAGTTGGCTACACCTTC.

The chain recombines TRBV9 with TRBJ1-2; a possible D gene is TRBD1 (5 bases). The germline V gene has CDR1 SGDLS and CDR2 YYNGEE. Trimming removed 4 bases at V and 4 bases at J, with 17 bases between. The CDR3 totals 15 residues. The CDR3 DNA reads TGTGCCAGCAGCCAACGGCGTCAGGGAACCTATGGCTACACCTTC. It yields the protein CASSQRRQGTYGYTF.

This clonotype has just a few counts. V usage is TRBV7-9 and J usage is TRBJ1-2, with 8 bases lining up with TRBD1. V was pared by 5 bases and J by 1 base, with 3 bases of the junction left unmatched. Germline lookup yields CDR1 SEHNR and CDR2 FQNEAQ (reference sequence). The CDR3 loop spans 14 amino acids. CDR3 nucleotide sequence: TGTGCCAGCAGCGGACAGGGTAATAACTATGGCTACACCTTC. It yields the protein CASSGQGNNYGYTF.

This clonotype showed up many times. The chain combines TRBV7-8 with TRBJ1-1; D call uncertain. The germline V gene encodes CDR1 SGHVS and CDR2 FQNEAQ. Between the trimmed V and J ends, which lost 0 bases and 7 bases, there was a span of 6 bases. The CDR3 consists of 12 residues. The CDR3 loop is CASSLAVGEAFF. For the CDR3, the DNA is TGTGCCAGCAGCTTAGCTGTAGGTGAAGCTTTCTTT.

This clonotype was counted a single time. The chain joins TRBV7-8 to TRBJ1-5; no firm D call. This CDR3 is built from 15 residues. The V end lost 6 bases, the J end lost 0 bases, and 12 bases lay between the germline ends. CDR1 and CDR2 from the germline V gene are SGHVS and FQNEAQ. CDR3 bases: TGTGCCAGCAGTTCTTTAGCAAATAGCAATCAGCCCCAGCATTTT. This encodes CASSSLANSNQPQHF.

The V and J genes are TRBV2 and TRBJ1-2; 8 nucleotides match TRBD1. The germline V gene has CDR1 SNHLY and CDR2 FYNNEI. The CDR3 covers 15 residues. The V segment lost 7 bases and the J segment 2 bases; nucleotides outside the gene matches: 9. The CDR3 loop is CASTQAGGGNYGYTF. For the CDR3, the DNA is TGTGCCAGCACGCAGGCAGGGGGCGGCAACTATGGCTACACCTTC.

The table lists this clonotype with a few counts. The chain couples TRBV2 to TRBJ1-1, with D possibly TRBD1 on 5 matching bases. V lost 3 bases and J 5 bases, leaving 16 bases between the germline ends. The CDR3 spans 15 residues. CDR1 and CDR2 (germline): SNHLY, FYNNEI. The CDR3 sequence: CASSESAGRKTEAFF. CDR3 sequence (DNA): TGTGCCAGCAGTGAGTCAGCAGGGCGTAAAACTGAAGCTTTCTTT.

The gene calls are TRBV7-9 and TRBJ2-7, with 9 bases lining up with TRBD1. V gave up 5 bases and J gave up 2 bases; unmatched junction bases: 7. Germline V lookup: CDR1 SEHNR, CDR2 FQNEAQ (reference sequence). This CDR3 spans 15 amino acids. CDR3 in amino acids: CASSHRDRVPYEQYF. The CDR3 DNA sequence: TGTGCCAGCAGCCACCGGGACAGGGTCCCCTACGAGCAGTACTTC.

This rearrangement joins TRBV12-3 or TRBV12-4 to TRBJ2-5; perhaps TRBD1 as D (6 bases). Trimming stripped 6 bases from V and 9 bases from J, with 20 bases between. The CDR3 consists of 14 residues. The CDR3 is CASRDNRVGQPQYF. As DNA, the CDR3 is TGTGCCAGCAGAGATAACAGGGTCGGTCAGCCCCAGTACTTC.